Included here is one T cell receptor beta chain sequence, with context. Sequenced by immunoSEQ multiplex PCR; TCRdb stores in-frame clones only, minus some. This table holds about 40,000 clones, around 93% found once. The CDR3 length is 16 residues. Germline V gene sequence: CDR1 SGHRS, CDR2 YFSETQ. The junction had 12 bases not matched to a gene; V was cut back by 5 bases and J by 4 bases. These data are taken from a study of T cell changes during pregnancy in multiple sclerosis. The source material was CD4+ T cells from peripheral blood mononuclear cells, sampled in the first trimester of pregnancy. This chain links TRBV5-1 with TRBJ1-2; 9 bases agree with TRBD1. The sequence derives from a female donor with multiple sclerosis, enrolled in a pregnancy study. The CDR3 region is CASRDGQGRSSYGYTF. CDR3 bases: TGCGCCAGCAGGGATGGACAGGGGAGGTCTAGCTATGGCTACACCTTC. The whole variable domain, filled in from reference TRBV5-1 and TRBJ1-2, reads KAGVTQTPRYLIKTRGQQVTLSCSPISGHRSVSWYQQTPGQGLQFLFEYFSETQRNKGNFPGRFSGRQFSNSRSEMNVSTLELGDSALYLCASRDGQGRSSYGYTFGSGTRLTVV.